The entry below gives a single TCR beta chain sequence along with its context. As yet, its antigen is unknown. The time point here: healthy volunteer bleed at 2 weeks. Total RNA came from unfractionated whole blood. MiXCR, run by TCRdb on the RACE reads, gives a single entry per CDR3 protein. The table shows 80,000 to 100,000 distinct CDR3 sequences, with approximately 10% occurring only once. These data originate in a study of human T cells and chemical hapten exposure. Broader study findings: DPC sensitization left the count of TCRs above 1 in 1000 unchanged.

Germline values: CDR1 SGHRS, CDR2 YFSETQ. The V end lost 2 bases, the J end lost 5 bases, and 17 bases lay between the germline ends. There are 17 residues in the CDR3. J is TRBJ1-6 and V is TRBV5-1; TRBD1 is a possible D gene (6 bases). This clonotype originated in a female donor in good health. Some clones in this sample may be carry-over from other donors' samples. The specimen was whole blood. CDR3 residues: CASSFEPGQSNNSPLHF. CDR3 DNA sequence: TGCGCCAGCAGCTTTGAACCTGGACAGTCCAATAATTCACCCCTCCACTTT.